This is a list of T cell receptor beta chains from one sample in a study of cytomegalovirus exposure and HLA in healthy donors. TCRdb's copy holds only in-frame clones and misses some; the assay was immunoSEQ multiplex PCR. The sample records some 140,000 clones, approximately 84% being singletons. Sequences were obtained from PBMCs. These receptors came from a woman aged 25-40 years in good health and CMV-seronegative. Each CDR3 is given with its conserved first and last residue. The D gene is left open where the match is weak. Clone size appears in some rows only: once, few, many, or a class for an expanded clone.

j_call	d_call	clone_size	v_call	cdr3_nt	cdr3_aa
TRBJ1-5	NA	few	TRBV6-6	TGTGCCAGCAGTTACTCACCCACAGCTCAGCCCCAGCATTTT	CASSYSPTAQPQHF
TRBJ2-5	TRBD1	NA	TRBV7-2	TGTGCCAGCAGCTTAGAGACAGGGGGGATGAAGACCCAGTACTTC	CASSLETGGMKTQYF
TRBJ2-5	NA	NA	TRBV15	TGTGCCACCAGTCGGGGGGGCAGGGGGCAAGAGACCCAGTACTTC	CATSRGGRGQETQYF
TRBJ1-4	NA	NA	TRBV28	TGTGCCAGCAGTTTACCCGGAGGGGATGAAAAACTGTTTTTT	CASSLPGGDEKLFF
TRBJ1-3	NA	once	TRBV7-9	TGTGCCAGCACCGGGGTGGTGGACACCATATATTTT	CASTGVVDTIYF
TRBJ1-1	TRBD1	NA	TRBV7-3	TGTGCCAGCAGCTTACAGGGGGCGGACACTGAAGCTTTCTTT	CASSLQGADTEAFF
TRBJ1-2	NA	NA	TRBV14	TGTGCCAGCAGCCAAGTGCGAGGTACTAACTATGGCTACACCTTC	CASSQVRGTNYGYTF
TRBJ2-1	TRBD1	NA	TRBV5-5	TGTGCCAGCAGATCGGGCAGCCGAACGACAGGGAGCTCCTACAATGAGCAGTTCTTC	CASRSGSRTTGSSYNEQFF
TRBJ1-3	TRBD1	NA	TRBV7-2	TGTGCCAGCAGCTTAGGGACAGGATACACCATATATTTT	CASSLGTGYTIYF
TRBJ2-5	NA	NA	TRBV4-3	TGCGCCAGCAGCCAAGGGACGGGGAGCCAAGAGACCCAGTACTTC	CASSQGTGSQETQYF
TRBJ1-2	NA	NA	TRBV7-9	TGTGCCAGCAGCCAGGACACCCAGGGCTATGGCTACACCTTC	CASSQDTQGYGYTF
TRBJ2-7	TRBD1	once	TRBV7-9	TGTGCCAGCAGCTCGTGGGCCGGGACAGGTTGGCACGAGCAGTACTTC	CASSSWAGTGWHEQYF
TRBJ1-5	TRBD1	NA	TRBV27	TGTGCCAGCAGTCCCGGGACAGGACCCAATCAGCCCCAGCATTTT	CASSPGTGPNQPQHF
TRBJ1-1	TRBD1	NA	TRBV7-6	TGTGCCAGCAGCCAAGGGGCAGGGGGCCGTGAGGGCACTGAAGCTTTCTTT	CASSQGAGGREGTEAFF
TRBJ2-3	TRBD2	NA	TRBV9	TGTGCCAGCAGCGTAGCCCCCGGGACTAGCGGAGATACGCAGTATTTT	CASSVAPGTSGDTQYF
TRBJ2-7	NA	once	TRBV5-5	TGTGCCAGCAGCCCGCAGGGTAGGGCCTCCTACGAGCAGTACTTC	CASSPQGRASYEQYF
TRBJ1-3	TRBD1	once	TRBV15	TGTGCCACCAGCAGAGATGGTAACAGGGGATCTGGAAACACCATATATTTT	CATSRDGNRGSGNTIYF
TRBJ1-2	TRBD1	NA	TRBV5-8	TGTGCCAGCAGCCCGCCGGGACAGGGACGTAACTATGGCTACACCTTC	CASSPPGQGRNYGYTF
TRBJ1-2	NA	NA	TRBV5-4	TGTGCCAGCAGCCCTGTGGGCCCTTATGGCTACACCTTC	CASSPVGPYGYTF
TRBJ2-2	NA	many	TRBV7-9	TGTGCCAGCAGCTTATGGCCCGGGGAGCTGTTTTTT	CASSLWPGELFF
TRBJ2-6	TRBD1	NA	TRBV19	TGTGCCAGTAGTATCCACAGGGGGTCGGGGGCCAACGTCCTGACTTTC	CASSIHRGSGANVLTF
TRBJ2-3	TRBD2	NA	TRBV19	TGTGCCAGTAGCGACCTAGCGGGGGCCCTGTTCGGGACGCAGTATTTT	CASSDLAGALFGTQYF
TRBJ2-1	TRBD2	once	TRBV7-2	TGTGCCAGCAGCTCGGGGGGGGGACCCCAATATGAGCAGTTCTTC	CASSSGGGPQYEQFF
TRBJ1-4	NA	NA	TRBV28	TGTGCCAGCAGTTTTCAGGGCCTGGCTAATGAAAAACTGTTTTTT	CASSFQGLANEKLFF
TRBJ1-3	NA	NA	TRBV5-1	TGCGCCAGCAGCTCTGGACAGAACCCTGCAAACACCATATATTTT	CASSSGQNPANTIYF
TRBJ1-5	NA	NA	TRBV27	TGTGCCAGCAGGGCGGACATGGGGGGATATCAGCCCCAGCATTTT	CASRADMGGYQPQHF
TRBJ1-5	TRBD1	once	TRBV6-5	TGTGCCAGCAGTTACTCTGGGACAGGTAATCAGCCCCAGCATTTT	CASSYSGTGNQPQHF
TRBJ2-1	NA	NA	TRBV15	TGTGCCACCAGCAGATTCGGGGGTCCAAGCTCCTACAATGAGCAGTTCTTC	CATSRFGGPSSYNEQFF
TRBJ1-2	TRBD1	once	TRBV11-2	TGTGCCAGCAGCTTTCGGCCGGGACAGACCTATGGCTACACCTTC	CASSFRPGQTYGYTF
TRBJ2-5	NA	NA	TRBV28	TGTGCCGCCGGATTGAGTGAGACAGGTTTTGAGACCCAGTACTTC	CAAGLSETGFETQYF
TRBJ2-7	NA	NA	TRBV28	TGTGCCAGCAGTTTACCGCTGGCGGGGCTTACCTACGAGCAGTACTTC	CASSLPLAGLTYEQYF
TRBJ2-3	TRBD2	NA	TRBV18	TGTGCCAGCTCACCACCTAGCGGGGTTTTGTATACAGATACGCAGTATTTT	CASSPPSGVLYTDTQYF
TRBJ2-2	TRBD2	few	TRBV5-4	TGTGCCAGCAGCTTGGCAGGCAGCGGGGCCGGGGAGCTGTTTTTT	CASSLAGSGAGELFF
TRBJ1-6	NA	NA	TRBV2	TGTGCCAGTAAACTAAGCACCTCCTATAATTCACCCCTCCACTTT	CASKLSTSYNSPLHF
TRBJ1-6	NA	NA	TRBV7-2	TGTGCCAGCAGCTTAGATAGACTCCCCTATAATTCACCCCTCCACTTT	CASSLDRLPYNSPLHF
TRBJ1-1	NA	NA	TRBV9	TGTGCCAGCAGCCGCCTCGCGGGGGGCGACACTGAAGCTTTCTTT	CASSRLAGGDTEAFF
TRBJ2-3	TRBD2	NA	TRBV7-2	TGTGCCACCAAAGCGGGGGCCAGCACAGATACGCAGTATTTT	CATKAGASTDTQYF
TRBJ2-2	TRBD1	NA	TRBV5-1	TGCGCCAGCAGCTTTAGGGGGCAGGGCACCGGGGAGCTGTTTTTT	CASSFRGQGTGELFF
TRBJ1-4	NA	NA	TRBV7-8	TGTGCCAGCAGCCCCTCGGACACAACTAATGAAAAACTGTTTTTT	CASSPSDTTNEKLFF
TRBJ2-7	TRBD1	NA	TRBV27	TGTGCCAGCAGTTTATCCCAGGGGGCCTACGAGCAGTACTTC	CASSLSQGAYEQYF
TRBJ1-6	NA	NA	TRBV9	TGTGCCAGCAGCGTAGGTTCGACGGGTTCACCCCTCCACTTT	CASSVGSTGSPLHF
TRBJ1-6	NA	NA	TRBV5-1	TGCGCCAGCAGCTTGGGACAGGCCAATTCACCCCTCCACTTT	CASSLGQANSPLHF
TRBJ2-7	TRBD1	NA	TRBV5-4	TGTGCCAGCAGCTTGGCTCTGGGACAGGGTCGGGACGAGCAGTACTTC	CASSLALGQGRDEQYF
TRBJ2-1	TRBD1	NA	TRBV5-6	TGTGCCAGCAGCTTAGGGACAGGGGCGTACAATGAGCAGTTCTTC	CASSLGTGAYNEQFF
TRBJ1-1	TRBD1	NA	TRBV30	TGTGCCTGGGAGACAGGGGTGAATGCTGAAGCTTTCTTT	CAWETGVNAEAFF
TRBJ1-4	NA	NA	TRBV5-1	TGCGCCAGCAGCTTAGGACATGGGAATGAAAAACTGTTTTTT	CASSLGHGNEKLFF
TRBJ1-1	NA	once	TRBV6-5	TGTGCCAGCAGTTACAAGGGGGTAAGGAACACTGAAGCTTTCTTT	CASSYKGVRNTEAFF
TRBJ2-1	TRBD1	NA	TRBV7-9	TGTGCCAGCAGAGTCGGCTGGGGGACAGGGAACAATGAGCAGTTCTTC	CASRVGWGTGNNEQFF